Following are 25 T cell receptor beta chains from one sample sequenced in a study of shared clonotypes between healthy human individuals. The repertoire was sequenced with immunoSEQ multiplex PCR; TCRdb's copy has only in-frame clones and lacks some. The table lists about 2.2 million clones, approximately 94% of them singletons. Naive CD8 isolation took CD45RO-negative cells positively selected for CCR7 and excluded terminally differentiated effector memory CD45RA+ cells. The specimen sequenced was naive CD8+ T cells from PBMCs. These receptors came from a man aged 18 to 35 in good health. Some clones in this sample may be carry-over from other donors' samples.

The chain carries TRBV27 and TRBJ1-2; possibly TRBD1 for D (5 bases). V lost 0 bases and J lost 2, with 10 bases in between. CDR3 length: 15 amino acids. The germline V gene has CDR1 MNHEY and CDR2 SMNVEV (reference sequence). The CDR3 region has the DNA TGTGCCAGCAGTTTATCGCAGGGTTTCAACTATGGCTACACCTTC. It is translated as CASSLSQGFNYGYTF.

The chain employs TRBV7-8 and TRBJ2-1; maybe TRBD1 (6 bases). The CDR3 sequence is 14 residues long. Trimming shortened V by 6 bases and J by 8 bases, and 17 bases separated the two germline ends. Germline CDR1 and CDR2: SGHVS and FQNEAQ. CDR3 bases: TGTGCCAGCAGGGGGGCCCCCTCGCGGGATGAGCAGTTCTTC. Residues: CASRGAPSRDEQFF.

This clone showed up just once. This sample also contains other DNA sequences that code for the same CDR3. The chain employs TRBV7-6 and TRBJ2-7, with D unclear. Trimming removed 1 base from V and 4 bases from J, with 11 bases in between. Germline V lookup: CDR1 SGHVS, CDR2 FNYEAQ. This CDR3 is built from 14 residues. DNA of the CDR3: TGTGCCAGCAGCTTAGAAGGTCCAGGTTACGAGCAGTACTTC. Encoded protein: CASSLEGPGYEQYF.

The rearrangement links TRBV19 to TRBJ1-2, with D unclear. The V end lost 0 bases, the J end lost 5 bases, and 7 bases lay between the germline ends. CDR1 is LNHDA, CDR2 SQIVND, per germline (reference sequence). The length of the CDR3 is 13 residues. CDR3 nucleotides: TGTGCCAGTAGTATAGATCAAACTTATGGCTACACCTTC. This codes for CASSIDQTYGYTF.

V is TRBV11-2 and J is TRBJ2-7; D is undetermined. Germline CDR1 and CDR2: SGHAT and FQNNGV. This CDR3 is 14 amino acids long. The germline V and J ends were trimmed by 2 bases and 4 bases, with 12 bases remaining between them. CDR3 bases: TGTGCCAGCAGCTTAAGGGCATCATTGTACGAGCAGTACTTC. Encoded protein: CASSLRASLYEQYF.

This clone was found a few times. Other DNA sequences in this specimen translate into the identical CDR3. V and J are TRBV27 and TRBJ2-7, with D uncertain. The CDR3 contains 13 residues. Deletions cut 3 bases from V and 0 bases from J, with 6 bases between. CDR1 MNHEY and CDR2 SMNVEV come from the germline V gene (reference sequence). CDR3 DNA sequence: TGTGCCAGCAGTTTGGGCCTCTCCTACGAGCAGTACTTC. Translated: CASSLGLSYEQYF.

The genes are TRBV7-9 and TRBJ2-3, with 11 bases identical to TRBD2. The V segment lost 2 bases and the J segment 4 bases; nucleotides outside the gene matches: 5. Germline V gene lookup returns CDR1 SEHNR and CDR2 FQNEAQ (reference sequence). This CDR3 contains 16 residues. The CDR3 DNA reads TGTGCCAGCAGCTTATTACTAGCGGGAGTGTCAGATACGCAGTATTTT. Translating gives CASSLLLAGVSDTQYF.

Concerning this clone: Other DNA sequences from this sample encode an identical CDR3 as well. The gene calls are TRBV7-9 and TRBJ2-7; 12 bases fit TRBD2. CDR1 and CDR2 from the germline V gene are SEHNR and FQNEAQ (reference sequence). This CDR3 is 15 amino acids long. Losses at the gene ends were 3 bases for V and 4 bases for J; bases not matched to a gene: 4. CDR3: CASSLASGRVYEQYF. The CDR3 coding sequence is TGTGCCAGCAGCTTGGCTAGCGGGAGGGTTTACGAGCAGTACTTC.

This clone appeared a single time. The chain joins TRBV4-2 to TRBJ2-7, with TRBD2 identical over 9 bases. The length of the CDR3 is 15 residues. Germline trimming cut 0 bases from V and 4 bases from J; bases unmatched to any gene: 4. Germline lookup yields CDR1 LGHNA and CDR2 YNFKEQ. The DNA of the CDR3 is TGTGCCAGCAGCCAAGACGGACTAGCGCGATACGAGCAGTACTTC. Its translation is CASSQDGLARYEQYF.

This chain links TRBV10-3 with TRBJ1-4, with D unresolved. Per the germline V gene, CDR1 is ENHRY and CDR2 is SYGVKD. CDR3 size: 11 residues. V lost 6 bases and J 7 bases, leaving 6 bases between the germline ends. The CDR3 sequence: CAIRQGEKLFF. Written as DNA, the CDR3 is TGTGCCATCAGGCAAGGTGAAAAACTGTTTTTT.

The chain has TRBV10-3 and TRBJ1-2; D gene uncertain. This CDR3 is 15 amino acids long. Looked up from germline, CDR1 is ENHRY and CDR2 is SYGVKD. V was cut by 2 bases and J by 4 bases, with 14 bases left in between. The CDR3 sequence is CAISEGFGPGYGYTF. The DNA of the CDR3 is TGTGCCATCAGTGAGGGTTTTGGGCCAGGCTATGGCTACACCTTC.

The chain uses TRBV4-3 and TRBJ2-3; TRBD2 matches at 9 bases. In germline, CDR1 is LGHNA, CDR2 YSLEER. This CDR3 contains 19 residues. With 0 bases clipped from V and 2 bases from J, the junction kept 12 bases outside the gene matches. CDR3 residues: CASSQDLLEREASTDTQYF. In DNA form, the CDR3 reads TGCGCCAGCAGCCAAGATCTTCTTGAGCGGGAGGCTTCCACAGATACGCAGTATTTT.

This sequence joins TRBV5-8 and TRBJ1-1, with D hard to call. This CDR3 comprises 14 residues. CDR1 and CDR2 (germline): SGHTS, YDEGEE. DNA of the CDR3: TGTGCGCCGATGGAAACAAGATGGAACACTGAAGCTTTCTTT. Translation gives CAPMETRWNTEAFF.

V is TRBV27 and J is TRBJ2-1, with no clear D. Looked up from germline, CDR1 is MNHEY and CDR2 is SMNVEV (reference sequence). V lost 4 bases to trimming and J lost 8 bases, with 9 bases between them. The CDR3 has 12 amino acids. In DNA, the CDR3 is TGTGCCAGCAGTTCCGGGTGGGATGAGCAGTTCTTC. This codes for CASSSGWDEQFF.

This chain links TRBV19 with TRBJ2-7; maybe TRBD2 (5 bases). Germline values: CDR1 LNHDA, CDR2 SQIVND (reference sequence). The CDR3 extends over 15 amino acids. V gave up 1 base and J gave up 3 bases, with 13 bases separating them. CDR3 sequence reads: CASSIGPAGVYEQYF. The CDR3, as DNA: TGTGCCAGTAGTATAGGCCCCGCGGGTGTCTACGAGCAGTACTTC.

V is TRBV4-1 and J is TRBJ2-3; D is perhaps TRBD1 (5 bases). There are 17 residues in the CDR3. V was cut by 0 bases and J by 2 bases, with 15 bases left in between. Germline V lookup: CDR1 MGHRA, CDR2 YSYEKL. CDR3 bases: TGCGCCAGCAGCCAAGAGGGGCCAGATAGTCTCACAGATACGCAGTATTTT. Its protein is CASSQEGPDSLTDTQYF.

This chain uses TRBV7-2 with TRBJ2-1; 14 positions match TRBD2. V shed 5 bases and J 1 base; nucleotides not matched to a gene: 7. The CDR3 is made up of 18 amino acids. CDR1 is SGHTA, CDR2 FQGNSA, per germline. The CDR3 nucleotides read TGTGCCAGCAGCCAGGGACTAGCGGGAGCGTATTCCTACAATGAGCAGTTCTTC. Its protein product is CASSQGLAGAYSYNEQFF. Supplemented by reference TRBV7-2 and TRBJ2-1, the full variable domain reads GAGVSQSPSNKVTEKGKDVELRCDPISGHTALYWYRQSLGQGLEFLIYFQGNSAPDKSGLPSDRFSAERTGGSVSTLTIQRTQQEDSAVYLCASSQGLAGAYSYNEQFFGPGTRLTVL.

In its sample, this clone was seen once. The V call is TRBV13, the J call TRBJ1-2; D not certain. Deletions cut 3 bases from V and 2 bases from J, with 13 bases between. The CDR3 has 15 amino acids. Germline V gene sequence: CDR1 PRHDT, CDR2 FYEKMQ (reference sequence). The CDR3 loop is CASSFRSPRNYGYTF. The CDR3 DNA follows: TGTGCCAGCAGCTTTAGGTCCCCCCGGAACTATGGCTACACCTTC.

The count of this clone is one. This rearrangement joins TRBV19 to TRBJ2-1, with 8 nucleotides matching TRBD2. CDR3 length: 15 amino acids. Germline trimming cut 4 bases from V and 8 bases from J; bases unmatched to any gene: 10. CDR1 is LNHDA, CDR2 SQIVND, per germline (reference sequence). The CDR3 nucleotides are TGTGCCAGTAGTACCACTAGCGGCACGTCCCATGAGCAGTTCTTC. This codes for CASSTTSGTSHEQFF. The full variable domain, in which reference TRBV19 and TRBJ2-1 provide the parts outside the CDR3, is DGGITQSPKYLFRKEGQNVTLSCEQNLNHDAMYWYRQDPGQGLRLIYYSQIVNDFQKGDIAEGYSVSREKKESFPLTVTSAQKNPTAFYLCASSTTSGTSHEQFFGPGTRLTVL.

In DNA form, the CDR3 reads TGTGCCAGCAGTCCTACAGGGGGCCTCTACAATGAGCAGTTCTTC. Translated, it gives CASSPTGGLYNEQFF. The chain couples TRBV11-3 to TRBJ2-1; 9 nucleotides line up with TRBD1. The V gene end was trimmed by 6 bases and the J gene end by 3 bases; junction bases not matched to a gene: 6. The CDR3 runs to 15 residues. Looked up from germline, CDR1 is SGHNT and CDR2 is YENEEA.

CDR3 in amino acids: CASSLPTTTGLYEQYF. CDR3 nucleotides: TGTGCCAGCAGTTTACCTACTACGACAGGTCTCTACGAGCAGTACTTC. This chain uses TRBV28 with TRBJ2-7; maybe TRBD1 (6 bases). V shed 2 bases and J shed 3 bases, with 17 bases lying between them. CDR1 MDHEN and CDR2 SYDVKM come from the germline V gene. The CDR3 loop spans 16 amino acids.

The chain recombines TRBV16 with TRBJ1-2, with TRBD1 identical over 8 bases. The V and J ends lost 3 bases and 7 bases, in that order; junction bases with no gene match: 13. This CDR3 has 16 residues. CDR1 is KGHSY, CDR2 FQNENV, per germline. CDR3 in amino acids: CASSHRIGQGVLGYTF. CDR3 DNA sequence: TGTGCCAGCAGCCACAGAATCGGACAGGGAGTCCTTGGCTACACCTTC. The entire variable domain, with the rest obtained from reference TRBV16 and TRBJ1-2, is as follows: GEEVAQTPKHLVRGEGQKAKLYCAPIKGHSYVFWYQQVLKNEFKFLISFQNENVFDETGMPKERFSAKCLPNSPCSLEIQATKLEDSAVYFCASSHRIGQGVLGYTFGSGTRLTVV.

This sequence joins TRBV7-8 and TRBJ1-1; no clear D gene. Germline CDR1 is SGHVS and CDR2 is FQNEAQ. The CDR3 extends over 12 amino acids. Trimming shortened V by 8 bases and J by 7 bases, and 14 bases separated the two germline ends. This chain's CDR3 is CASGPRANEAFF. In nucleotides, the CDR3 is TGTGCCAGCGGCCCCCGGGCCAATGAAGCTTTCTTT.

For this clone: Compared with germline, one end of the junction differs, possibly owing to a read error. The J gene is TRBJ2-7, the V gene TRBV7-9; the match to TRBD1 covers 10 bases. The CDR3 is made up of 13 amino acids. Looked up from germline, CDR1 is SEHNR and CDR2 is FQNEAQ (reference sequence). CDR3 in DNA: TGTGCCATCAGCTGGACAGGGGGTGCTGAGCAGTACTTC. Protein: CAISWTGGAEQYF.

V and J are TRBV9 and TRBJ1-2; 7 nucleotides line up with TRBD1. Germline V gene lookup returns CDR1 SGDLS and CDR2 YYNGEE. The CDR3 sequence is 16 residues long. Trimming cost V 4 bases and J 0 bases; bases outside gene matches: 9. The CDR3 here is CASSTQKGQPNYGYTF. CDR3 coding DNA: TGTGCCAGCAGCACACAGAAGGGACAGCCTAACTATGGCTACACCTTC.